A selection of T cell receptor beta chains follows, all from one sample in a study of blood T cell repertoires in COVID-19. Sequencing was performed with immunoSEQ multiplex PCR; in TCRdb, only in-frame clones are kept and a portion is missing. Here the sample spans approximately 250,000 clones, about 86% being singletons. Source material: peripheral blood. The receptors come from a man aged 18 to 35 with active or convalescent COVID-19. CDR3s include the opening cysteine and the closing phenylalanine or tryptophan. A D gene is named only where the DNA matches it firmly. Clone size appears in some rows only: once, few, many, or a class for an expanded clone.

>NA|TRBV12-5|once|TRBJ1-1
TGTGCCGATAGTCCGGGAGAATGGACTGAAGCTTTCTTT
CADSPGEWTEAFF
>TRBD1|TRBV19|NA|TRBJ2-7
TGTGCCAGTTCGAGAGGACAGGGGGCCTACGAGCAGTACTTC
CASSRGQGAYEQYF
>TRBD1|TRBV9|NA|TRBJ2-5
TGTGCCAGCAGCGTGGGACAGGGTGGTGAGACCCAGTACTTC
CASSVGQGGETQYF
>NA|TRBV10-3|NA|TRBJ1-1
TGTGCCATCAGCCCCGGAGGCACTGAAGCTTTCTTT
CAISPGGTEAFF
>NA|TRBV5-4|few|TRBJ1-2
TGTGCCAGCAGCCCGACAGCAGAGCCCCTACACTATGGCTACACCTTC
CASSPTAEPLHYGYTF
>NA|TRBV2|NA|TRBJ2-5
TGTGCCAGCGCTTTCCGGTACCAAGAGACCCAGTACTTC
CASAFRYQETQYF
>NA|TRBV3-1/TRBV3-2|NA|TRBJ2-7
TGTGCCAGCAGCCAAGGGCGAGGGTGGGAGCAGTACTTC
CASSQGRGWEQYF
>NA|TRBV10-3|NA|TRBJ2-1
TGTGCCATCAGTGAGTTGAGCTCCTACAATGAGCAGTTCTTC
CAISELSSYNEQFF
>NA|TRBV6-5|NA|TRBJ1-6
TGTGCCAGCAGTTACGGGTCGGGAGAGGATTCACCCCTCCACTTT
CASSYGSGEDSPLHF
>TRBD2|TRBV5-1|NA|TRBJ2-7
TGCGCCAGCAGCTTGGACGCGGGGGGGCCCTACGAGCAGTACTTC
CASSLDAGGPYEQYF
>NA|TRBV5-3|NA|TRBJ2-7
TGTGCCCGGAGGCGCTACGAGCAGTACTTC
CARRRYEQYF
>NA|TRBV18|NA|TRBJ2-2
TGTGCCAGCTCAAAACGGGAGTCAAACACCGGGGAGCTGTTTTTT
CASSKRESNTGELFF
>NA|TRBV29-1|NA|TRBJ2-2
TGCAGCGGATCCCGGGTAGACGGGGAGCTGTTTTTT
CSGSRVDGELFF
>NA|TRBV28|NA|TRBJ1-3
TGTGCCAGCGGTCCGGCGGCGGGAAACACCATATATTTT
CASGPAAGNTIYF
>TRBD2|TRBV3-1/TRBV3-2|NA|TRBJ2-3
TGTGCCAGCAGCCTTCGAGCGGGGGGGCAGGGTACGCAGTATTTT
CASSLRAGGQGTQYF
>NA|TRBV5-1|NA|TRBJ2-5
TGCGCCAGCAGCACCGGAGGGACGGGTGAGGGGGAGACCCAGTACTTC
CASSTGGTGEGETQYF
>NA|TRBV9|NA|TRBJ2-5
TGTGCCAGCAGCGTAGGGCAGGAAGAGACCCAGTACTTC
CASSVGQEETQYF
>NA|TRBV7-6|NA|TRBJ1-3
TGTGCCAGCAGATCCCAAAGGGGGAAGATAGGAAACACCATATATTTT
CASRSQRGKIGNTIYF
>NA|TRBV10-3|NA|TRBJ2-3
TGTGCCATCAGTGAGTCGGAGCGGGCTCCAGATACGCAGTATTTT
CAISESERAPDTQYF
>NA|TRBV2|NA|TRBJ1-1
TGTGCCAGCAGTGACAGGGAAGACACTGAAGCTTTCTTT
CASSDREDTEAFF
>NA|TRBV6-5|NA|TRBJ2-6
TGTGCCAGCAGCCTCTCTATCTCTGGGGCCAACGTCCTGACTTTC
CASSLSISGANVLTF
>NA|TRBV2|few|TRBJ2-7
TGTGCCAGCAGTGACCTACAGGCCTACGAGCAGTACTTC
CASSDLQAYEQYF
>NA|TRBV12-3/TRBV12-4|NA|TRBJ2-1
TGTGCCAGCAGTTTATTTGAGCGGAGTGAGCAGTTCTTC
CASSLFERSEQFF
>TRBD1|TRBV7-9|NA|TRBJ1-2
TGTGCCAGCAGCTTAGTGGACAGGGTTGGTATTGGCTACACCTTC
CASSLVDRVGIGYTF
>TRBD1|TRBV29-1|NA|TRBJ1-1
TGCAGCGTTCAGCGGGACAGGGAGAACACTGAAGCTTTCTTT
CSVQRDRENTEAFF
>NA|TRBV9|few|TRBJ1-2
TGTGCCAGCAGCGCCTCGGGGGTCTATGGCTACACCTTC
CASSASGVYGYTF
>NA|TRBV18|NA|TRBJ2-7
TGTGCCAGCTCACCCGGCGGGGGCGGCTACGAGCAGTACTTC
CASSPGGGGYEQYF
>TRBD2|TRBV9|NA|TRBJ2-5
TGTGCCAGCAGCGTAGCTCCGAGCGGGGGAGAGACCCAGTACTTC
CASSVAPSGGETQYF
>TRBD1|TRBV5-5|few|TRBJ2-5
TGTGCCAGCAGCTGGACAGGGGAAGAGACCCAGTACTTC
CASSWTGEETQYF
>NA|TRBV5-4|NA|TRBJ2-3
TGTGCCAGCGGCGGTAGCACAGATACGCAGTATTTT
CASGGSTDTQYF
>TRBD1|TRBV6-5|NA|TRBJ1-2
TGTGCCAGCAGCCGACAGGGTAGAATAGGCTACACCTTC
CASSRQGRIGYTF
>TRBD2|TRBV5-1|NA|TRBJ2-3
TGCGCCAGCAGCTTGGACGCGGGGGGGCAAACAGATACGCAGTATTTT
CASSLDAGGQTDTQYF
>NA|TRBV6-5|NA|TRBJ1-2
TGTGCCACCCGGGTAGGGTCGGGAGGCTACACCTTC
CATRVGSGGYTF
>NA|TRBV18|NA|TRBJ1-5
TGTGCCAGCTCACCGATAGGGGTTAATCAGCCCCAGCATTTT
CASSPIGVNQPQHF
>NA|TRBV13|NA|TRBJ1-6
TGTGCCAGCAGCTCCAGTACAGGCGGGGATTCACCCCTCCACTTT
CASSSSTGGDSPLHF
>NA|TRBV7-3|NA|TRBJ2-2
TGTGCCAGCAGCCCACAATTGGGGGTATTGACGGGAGATTCAATCGGGGAGCTGTTTTTT
CASSPQLGVLTGDSIGELFF
>TRBD1|TRBV19|NA|TRBJ1-5
TGTGCCAGTAGTATTCTGACAGGGATAAGCAATCAGCCCCAGCATTTT
CASSILTGISNQPQHF
>TRBD2|TRBV6-5|NA|TRBJ2-1
TGTGCCAGCGGGGGACTAGCGGGGGGAAAGAATGAGCAGTTCTTC
CASGGLAGGKNEQFF
>NA|TRBV6-6|NA|TRBJ2-1
TGTGCCAGCGGGTCCCACCAGGGCCCCCAGGTTGAGCAGTTCTTC
CASGSHQGPQVEQFF
>NA|TRBV6-6|NA|TRBJ1-6
TGTGCCAGCAGTCACAGGTTCATGAGCTCCTATAATTCACCCCTCCACTTT
CASSHRFMSSYNSPLHF
>NA|TRBV7-8|few|TRBJ2-7
TGTGCCAGCAGCTTAGACAGGGTGGGCGAGCAGTACTTC
CASSLDRVGEQYF
>NA|TRBV5-1|NA|TRBJ1-5
TGCGCCAGCAGCTTGGCGGGTGAGGGTCAGCCCCAGCATTTT
CASSLAGEGQPQHF
>NA|TRBV27|NA|TRBJ1-5
TGTGCCAGCAGTGACAGAAAGGATCAGCCCCAGCATTTT
CASSDRKDQPQHF
>TRBD1|TRBV9|NA|TRBJ1-2
TGTGCCAGCAGCGTAGGACTTGACAGGGGCAGAGGCTACACCTTC
CASSVGLDRGRGYTF
>NA|TRBV7-2|NA|TRBJ2-5
TGTGCCAGCAGCTTAGTAGCGGCAGGCAACATGGGGACCCAGTACTTC
CASSLVAAGNMGTQYF
>NA|TRBV29-1|NA|TRBJ2-5
TGCAGCGTCGCTGCGACAGGGGAGGGCCAGTACTTC
CSVAATGEGQYF
>TRBD1|TRBV12-5|NA|TRBJ2-1
TGTGCTAGTGGTCTGGGGACAGGGGAGGTTGAGGAGCAGTTCTTC
CASGLGTGEVEEQFF
>TRBD2|TRBV5-1|NA|TRBJ2-7
TGCGCCAGCAGCTTGGCTAGCGGGGAGGCCGAGGTGCAGTACTTC
CASSLASGEAEVQYF
>NA|TRBV2|NA|TRBJ2-7
TGTGCCAGCACCGGTAGAAACTACGAGCAGTACTTC
CASTGRNYEQYF
>TRBD1|TRBV18|NA|TRBJ1-1
TGTGCCAGCTCGCGGGGACAGGACAGATACGCTTTCTTT
CASSRGQDRYAFF
>TRBD1|TRBV5-1|NA|TRBJ1-2
TGCGCCAGCAGCTTGGCCGGGCAGGGGGATGGCTACACCTTC
CASSLAGQGDGYTF
>NA|TRBV28|once|TRBJ1-4
TGTGCCAGCAGCCGGGGACAATCGCTTGGTGAAAAACTGTTTTTT
CASSRGQSLGEKLFF
>TRBD1|TRBV5-5|NA|TRBJ1-5
TGTGCCAGCAGCTTGGGGGGACAGCTGTGGCCCCAGCATTTT
CASSLGGQLWPQHF
>NA|TRBV2|NA|TRBJ1-4
TGTGCCAGCAGTGGGGAGGTGGATGAAAAACTGTTTTTT
CASSGEVDEKLFF
>NA|TRBV5-3|NA|TRBJ2-5
TGTGCCAGAAACCCGCACTCGGGAAGGTGTACGTCAGAAGAGACCCAGTACTTC
CARNPHSGRCTSEETQYF
>TRBD2|TRBV5-4|NA|TRBJ2-1
TGTGCCAGCAGCTTTGGCGGGAGCGCAAGCTCCTACAATGAGCAGTTCTTC
CASSFGGSASSYNEQFF
>TRBD2|TRBV7-2|once|TRBJ2-7
TGTGCCAGCAGCTTAGTTCCCCTAGCGGCAGCCTACGAGCAGTACTTC
CASSLVPLAAAYEQYF